Included here is one T cell receptor (beta chain) sequence, with context. Its cognate antigen is unknown. The data originate from a study of siplizumab effects on memory and regulatory T cells. Overall study results and limits: Few alloreactive clones mapped to unstimulated subsets.

Germline values: CDR1 MNHEY, CDR2 SVGAGI. V gave up 2 bases and J gave up 10 bases; unmatched junction bases: 6. The length of the CDR3 is 15 residues. Assays captured 95,000 to 100,000 TCR templates per sample. Measured with immunoSEQ multiplex PCR; TCRdb has only the in-frame clones, and not every one. This sample has about 56,000 clones, with over 95% found just once. The sequenced material came from naive CD8+ T cells sorted from blood. The chain carries TRBV6-5 and TRBJ2-1, with TRBD2 matching 12 bases. The clonotype originates from a human donor in good health. The CDR3, as DNA: TGTGCCAGCAGTTACCGACTAGCGGGAGAGGGAGAGCAGTTCTTC. As protein: CASSYRLAGEGEQFF.